The entry below describes one TCR beta chain. Antigen specificity is unknown. The germline V gene encodes CDR1 WSHSY and CDR2 SAAADI. V was shortened by 6 bases and J by 4 bases, with 9 bases between the two germline ends. This CDR3 is built from 13 residues. The sample comes from a study of shared clonotypes between healthy human individuals. General study points: Naive subsets, compared against memory subsets, generally had larger estimated richness values.

CD45RO-negative, CCR7-positively selected cells formed the naive CD8 fraction, excluding terminally differentiated effector memory CD45RA+ cells. Every subset had its genomic DNA shared out evenly among several immunoSEQ plates. Produced via immunoSEQ multiplex PCR; TCRdb's table is partial and in-frame only. The profile shows roughly 2.1 million clones, just over 90% of them singletons. The receptor's source is a man between 18 and 35 years old in good health. Some clones in this sample may be carry-over from other donors' samples. The chain combines TRBV10-2 with TRBJ2-2; D not resolved. Sequenced input: naive CD8+ T cells from PBMCs. Written as DNA, the CDR3 is TGCGCCAGCAGCCGCTACAGCACCGGGGAGCTGTTTTTT. Its translation is CASSRYSTGELFF.